The source of this T cell receptor (beta chain) is a study of cytomegalovirus exposure and HLA in healthy donors (dated by TCRdb to about 2017). Context from the whole study: An earlier analysis of approximately 590 of the donors reported 250 to 350 Gb of sequence data and roughly 100 million unique TCR beta sequences from about 179 million T cells. Rather than drawing on any new phenotypic data, the later analysis identified candidate immune exposures from TCR beta sequences and the way those sequences occurred across donors. In addition to the first cohort of 666 subjects, a separate validation cohort of 120 different subjects was used. In an earlier analysis of a few hundred of the donors, high-throughput TCR beta sequencing was used to judge whether each TCR beta V gene segment behaved as functional or pseudogenic. The number of typed donors differed by locus: about 620-640 for A, B, C, DRB1 and DQB1; some 500 for DQA1; over 600 for DPA1; and around 470 for DPB1. Every discovery cohort repertoire had been produced on one sequencing platform. Among the roughly 390 genotyped donors, more than 70% belonged to the genetic ancestry cluster associated with self-reported Caucasian donors. In a later genetic analysis, genome-wide SNP genotypes for about three fifths of the 666 donors were used, and that subset was treated as a discovery cohort. Donor age, sex, ethnicity and CMV serostatus were compiled together with the repertoire data. The study aimed to test whether cataloging public T cell receptors could reveal signatures of past pathogen exposure. On average, around 240,000 unique TCR beta nucleotide sequences were sequenced per donor among more than 350 genotyped donors of the cohort, with roughly 19% of those sequences being non-productive. A handful of DR-DQ haplotypes were handled as single units for association and clustering because linkage in the cohort was strong. To predict cytomegalovirus infection status, the study brought together high-throughput TCR immunosequencing, statistical association of individual TCRs with disease status, and machine learning. Using immunosequencing, the study profiled T cell repertoires from around 670 subjects and related those repertoires to cytomegalovirus serostatus. An early release covering roughly 640 HLA-typed donors comprised about 300 gigabases of sequencing data and roughly 85 million unique TCR sequences. HLA typing included class I and class II loci at four-digit resolution. A later analysis re-analyzed previously published TCR beta repertoires from 650 to 800 donors and added high-resolution HLA genotyping to study TCR occurrence patterns.

V and J lose 5 bases and 6 bases, and a span of 20 bases separates them. Taken from the germline V gene (reference sequence), the CDR1 and CDR2 loops are LNHNV and YYDKDF. The CDR3 sequence holds 15 residues, the cysteine and phenylalanine included. This entry keeps only the CDR3 DNA: 45 bases, framed from base 1. Overall study results and their limits: A further reported finding was that TCR beta sequences accurately predicted the HLA-A and HLA-B alleles for most subjects in the first cohort. In a later analysis, most CMV-associated TCR beta chains were found to appear HLA-restricted, with HLA associations seemingly driven largely by CMV exposure. In a later analysis, HLA-associated TCR beta chains showed more clonal expansion and lower generation probabilities than non-associated chains that were equally common. An association between a missense DCLRE1C variant and V-gene and J-gene trimming of TCR beta chains was found in a later genetic analysis and replicated in an independent cohort. The sequencing pipeline was judged likely to have produced a cluster of highly shared sequence variants as a technical artifact. According to a later analysis, TCR association rates differed among HLA loci, with DRB1 alleles showing the most associated TCRs and HLA-C alleles showing the fewest. In vitro tests confirmed that a few of the cytomegalovirus-associated TCR beta chains recognize cytomegalovirus antigens. Broadly in line with IMGT annotations, most TCR beta V segments showed up in productive rearrangements about 87% or about 30% of the time in an earlier analysis of several hundred of the donors. A later genetic analysis reported fewer N-insertions in productive TCRs among donors in an Asian-associated ancestry cluster than the roughly 720-donor mean. The study listed 164 TCR beta chains as associated with cytomegalovirus. Specific HLA alleles were associated with 15,000 to 20,000 TCR beta sequences at a false discovery rate of 0.05 in a later analysis. Some IMGT-functional V segments, including TRBV6-2 and TRBV6-3, could not be told apart with the 87-base-pair reads, so those segments were excluded. In a later analysis, several top co-occurrence clusters were reported to appear linked to parvovirus B19, influenza, CMV and Epstein-Barr virus. Immune exposure information for the cohort was limited to CMV serostatus. Because HLA typing was missing for some donors at each locus, association tests included only the typed subset. The earlier analysis of approximately 540 of the donors excluded some 15 rarely observed V segments, including chromosome 9 orphons, because counts were too low. Strong co-occurrence of HLA alleles, especially DR and DQ, made assigning TCR associations to individual alleles difficult. Most TCR sequences were seen in very few donors, while some public TCRs were found in many individuals. Linkage disequilibrium might explain the correlated functional status among segregating V segments, but an unknown experimental factor could not be ruled out. Presence/absence analyses assumed roughly uniform sequencing depth across donors, an assumption that may not hold. The authors suggested that the approach could potentially be generalized to other disease states and immunological phenotypes. Cytomegalovirus status was reported to be diagnosed by the classifier with high specificity and sensitivity in both the original and validation cohorts. The cohort was sequenced for TCR beta chains only, and without alpha or paired-chain data the features that could be detected were limited.

The cohort consisted of 650 to 850 healthy bone marrow donors. Cohort members were all nominally healthy when sampled, although unrecorded immune exposures were likely present. The donor tested CMV seronegative and was one of the 352 seronegative cohort members. A peripheral blood sample was collected from each donor, and TCR beta sequencing was performed on peripheral blood mononuclear cells. The Qiagen DNeasy Blood Extraction Kit was used to extract genomic DNA from the blood cell samples. The library was obtained by the immunoSEQ multiplex PCR assay. For the multiplex PCR, a mixture combining 60 forward primers for TCR Vbeta segments and 13 reverse primers for TCR Jbeta segments was used. A multiplex PCR assay on genomic DNA amplified the CDR3 region of rearranged TCR beta genes. The amplified TCR beta libraries were sequenced on the Illumina HiSeq System as 87-base-pair reads. Concerning the study's data processing: A later analysis counted around 72 million unique TCR beta chains across the 700 or so repertoires, and 9.5 million to 11 million of these chains were shared by at least two donors. Raw reads were error-corrected and collapsed into unique sequences with a nearest-neighbor algorithm that merged closely related sequences to remove PCR and sequencing errors. CDR3 sequences were aligned to IMGT reference sequences to assign V, D and J gene segments. For a sequence to be retained, at least a six-nucleotide match to both a V gene segment and a J gene segment was required. A rearrangement counted as productive if the CDR3 had no stop codons and remained in frame with V and J, and every other rearrangement counted as non-productive. Following IMGT convention, CDR3 was defined as the stretch from the second conserved V-encoded cysteine to the conserved J-encoded phenylalanine. Sequences without an unambiguous match to a single V gene segment were excluded from the earlier analysis of approximately 560 of the donors. In an earlier analysis of roughly 500 of the donors, V segments were called functional above 56.7% productive rearrangements and were called segregating when the between-donor standard deviation exceeded 5%. A statistical classification framework was developed to diagnose cytomegalovirus status using the catalog of TCR beta chain sequences. In a later analysis, TCR nucleotide sequences were compared against IMGT/GENE-DB human TR gene sequences so that V and J genes could be assigned. In a later analysis, CDR3 sequences and most-parsimonious VDJ recombination scenarios were assigned using the TCRdist pipeline. In a later analysis, each TCR beta chain was defined by its CDR3 amino acid sequence together with its V-gene family, and reads lacking a unique V-gene family were excluded. To address suspected cross-contamination and a sequencing artifact, a later analysis removed 592 highly shared, low-generation-probability nucleotide sequences. For each public chain, a later analysis derived a clonal expansion index from normalized ranks of inferred template counts within each repertoire. In a later analysis, generation probabilities were computed with a VDJ recombination model fitted to out-of-frame rearrangements, and the resulting probabilities were checked against IGoR. In a later analysis, TCR-TCR, TCR-HLA and TCR-CMV co-occurrence was scored with hypergeometric tests, and a repertoire-size bias correction was applied to TCR pairs. False discovery rates were estimated in a later analysis by permuting HLA or CMV assignments 20 times. In a later analysis, co-occurring TCRs were grouped using DBSCAN, with TCRdist sequence similarity added in when clustering inside HLA-allele-positive subsets. Repertoires with fewer than 30,000 or more than 120,000 public chains, plus five repertoires with anomalous nucleotide sharing, were excluded from co-occurrence clustering. Held by TCRdb, this immuneACCESS table contains in-frame sequences only and omits some clones. Under half of the omission traces to an unresolved V gene where checked; the cause of the rest is unknown. V and J calls and clone size are given by that table; D and trimming were obtained from the DNA. The sample table contains about 200,000 clones; only one count was recorded for 70% to 80% of them. The top ten constitute approximately 3.9% of the sample.

With respect to this clone: The target of this receptor is not known. Base qualities are missing; no much larger clone stands one base away.

The sequence was collected from a male donor in good health and CMV-seronegative. Input material: PBMCs. The chain joins TRBV15 to TRBJ2-7, and the D gene may be TRBD2, 5 bases matching. At the DNA level, the sequence is TGTGCCACCAGCTGGGTAGGCCGAGGGATTCGCGAGCAGTACTTC. This gives the protein CATSWVGRGIREQYF.